Listed below are T cell receptor beta chains from one sample, sequenced in a study of vaccination effects on CD4 cells after COVID-19. For these receptors, no antigen is known. TCRdb's table, derived via immunoSEQ multiplex PCR, lists solely in-frame clones and lacks some. The sample includes over 50,000 clones, around 78% of them seen just once. The sequencing used CD4+ T cells from PBMCs cultured with HCoV-229E spike peptides, collected after COVID-19 vaccination. Receptor source: a human donor who received a COVID-19 vaccine. CDR3s include the opening cysteine and the closing phenylalanine or tryptophan. The D gene is left open where the match is weak. The listing skips clone size in some rows; elsewhere it reads once, few, many or a size class.

abundance,v_gene,d_gene,j_gene,CDR3aa,CDR3nt
.,TRBV7-3,TRBD1,TRBJ1-1,CASSLRGTGGTLGTEAFF,TGTGCCAGCAGCTTACGGGGGACAGGGGGTACCCTCGGCACTGAAGCTTTCTTT
.,TRBV7-2,.,TRBJ2-3,CASSNRGAVVADTQYF,TGTGCCAGCAGCAACCGGGGGGCCGTGGTAGCAGATACGCAGTATTTT
.,TRBV6-5,TRBD1,TRBJ2-1,CASRETGAFGEQFF,TGTGCCAGCAGGGAGACAGGGGCCTTTGGGGAGCAGTTCTTC
once,TRBV6-2/TRBV6-3,TRBD1,TRBJ1-5,CASSYSRQGSFNQPQHF,TGTGCCAGCAGTTACTCGAGACAGGGTAGTTTCAATCAGCCCCAGCATTTT
.,TRBV5-4,.,TRBJ1-2,CASSPTGSEGYTF,TGTGCCAGCAGCCCTACAGGGAGTGAGGGCTACACCTTC
few,TRBV10-2,.,TRBJ1-6,CASREAFVAGSPLHF,TGCGCCAGCAGAGAAGCCTTTGTCGCGGGTTCACCCCTCCACTTT
.,TRBV11-1,.,TRBJ2-2,CASSLDVNTGELFF,TGTGCCAGCAGCCTCGACGTAAACACCGGGGAGCTGTTTTTT
.,TRBV6-5,TRBD2,TRBJ2-3,CASLPGSGGRNTQYF,TGTGCCAGCCTCCCGGGTAGCGGGGGGAGGAATACGCAGTATTTT
.,TRBV6-5,TRBD1,TRBJ2-5,CASRRTGSGTQYF,TGTGCCAGCAGACGGACAGGATCGGGGACCCAGTACTTC
.,TRBV6-1,TRBD2,TRBJ2-1,CASSELAGSYNEQFF,TGTGCCAGCAGTGAACTAGCGGGATCCTACAATGAGCAGTTCTTC
.,TRBV4-1,TRBD2,TRBJ2-2,CASSQRVASGGATGELFF,TGCGCCAGCAGCCAAAGGGTCGCTAGCGGGGGGGCAACCGGGGAGCTGTTTTTT
once,TRBV2,TRBD2,TRBJ2-3,CASRSGGGTDTQYF,TGTGCCAGCAGAAGCGGGGGCGGCACAGATACGCAGTATTTT
.,TRBV5-6,TRBD1,TRBJ1-1,CASSWGIGTDMNTEAFF,TGTGCCAGCAGCTGGGGTATCGGGACAGACATGAACACTGAAGCTTTCTTT
few,TRBV5-1,TRBD2,TRBJ2-2,CASSRSGGADTGELFF,TGCGCCAGCAGCCGGAGCGGGGGGGCCGACACCGGGGAGCTGTTTTTT
.,TRBV2,.,TRBJ2-5,CASSEIRDETQYF,TGTGCCAGCAGTGAAATCCGGGACGAAACCCAGTACTTC
.,TRBV2,.,TRBJ2-1,CASSETAGGGISYNEQFF,TGTGCCAGCAGTGAGACTGCCGGTGGAGGGATTTCCTACAATGAGCAGTTCTTC
once,TRBV7-9,.,TRBJ2-1,CASSRVFGSSVYNEQFF,TGTGCCAGCAGCCGGGTCTTTGGTTCTAGCGTCTACAATGAGCAGTTCTTC
.,TRBV29-1,TRBD1,TRBJ2-3,CSVDRDRGADTQYF,TGCAGCGTTGACCGGGACAGGGGAGCAGATACGCAGTATTTT
.,TRBV18,.,TRBJ1-2,CASSPPGGPRNYGYTF,TGTGCCAGCTCACCACCGGGTGGGCCCCGCAACTATGGCTACACCTTC
few,TRBV6-2/TRBV6-3,.,TRBJ1-1,CASSFRDKSTEAFF,TGTGCCAGCAGTTTCCGGGACAAGTCCACTGAAGCTTTCTTT
few,TRBV19,.,TRBJ1-5,CASSSRANSNQPQHF,TGTGCCAGTAGTAGCAGGGCGAATAGCAATCAGCCCCAGCATTTT
.,TRBV2,TRBD1,TRBJ1-2,CASSEGQLKYGYTF,TGTGCCAGCAGTGAGGGACAGTTGAAGTATGGCTACACCTTC
.,TRBV7-9,TRBD2,TRBJ2-2,CASRLAGGISTGELFF,TGTGCCAGCAGGCTAGCGGGGGGCATTTCCACCGGGGAGCTGTTTTTT
.,TRBV30,.,TRBJ2-2,CARRGGRNTGELFF,TGTGCCCGGCGAGGGGGGCGCAACACCGGGGAGCTGTTTTTT
.,TRBV6-5,.,TRBJ2-4,CASSIQVIAKNIQYF,TGTGCCAGCAGTATACAGGTTATAGCCAAAAACATTCAGTACTTC
.,TRBV4-2,TRBD1,TRBJ1-2,CASSEGTGSYGYTF,TGTGCCAGCAGCGAGGGGACAGGGAGCTATGGCTACACCTTC
.,TRBV2,.,TRBJ1-2,CASRQGDYGYTF,TGTGCCAGCAGACAGGGCGACTATGGCTACACCTTC
few,TRBV27,.,TRBJ1-2,CASRPNRAGGGYTF,TGTGCCAGCAGGCCTAACCGGGCTGGGGGTGGCTACACCTTC
.,TRBV9,TRBD1,TRBJ2-5,CASSVGLGQGQETQYF,TGTGCCAGCAGCGTAGGGTTAGGACAGGGGCAGGAAACCCAGTACTTC
.,TRBV2,.,TRBJ1-6,CASKLVGLGDSPLHF,TGTGCCAGCAAATTAGTGGGACTAGGTGATTCACCCCTCCACTTT
.,TRBV19,.,TRBJ2-2,CASSASDRTTNTGELFF,TGTGCCAGTAGCGCCTCGGACAGGACTACGAACACCGGGGAGCTGTTTTTT
.,TRBV20-1,.,TRBJ2-3,CSAIDSPGGTDTQYF,TGCAGTGCTATTGACTCACCAGGGGGCACAGATACGCAGTATTTT
.,TRBV20-1,.,TRBJ1-4,CSAKGFEKLFF,TGCAGTGCTAAAGGGTTTGAAAAACTGTTTTTT
.,TRBV6-5,TRBD1,TRBJ1-4,CASSRGQGEKLFF,TGTGCCAGCAGTAGGGGACAGGGAGAAAAACTGTTTTTT
.,TRBV5-5,TRBD1,TRBJ2-5,CASSPGQVVETQYF,TGTGCCAGCAGCCCGGGACAGGTCGTGGAGACCCAGTACTTC
.,TRBV6-2/TRBV6-3,TRBD1,TRBJ2-3,CASSPRQGTSTDTQYF,TGTGCCAGCAGTCCCAGACAGGGCACTAGCACAGATACGCAGTATTTT
.,TRBV6-5,TRBD1,TRBJ1-1,CASSATGGWTEAFF,TGTGCCAGCAGCGCGACAGGGGGCTGGACTGAAGCTTTCTTT
few,TRBV4-3,TRBD1,TRBJ1-1,CASSRVTGGVTEAFF,TGCGCCAGCAGCCGCGTTACAGGGGGCGTCACTGAAGCTTTCTTT
few,TRBV4-1,.,TRBJ1-1,CASSQLQGSTEAFF,TGCGCCAGCAGCCAACTACAGGGTTCCACTGAAGCTTTCTTT
.,TRBV19,TRBD1,TRBJ1-2,CASSIGTGGYGYTF,TGTGCCAGTAGTATCGGGACAGGCGGCTATGGCTACACCTTC
.,TRBV11-1,.,TRBJ2-5,CASSPTSNEGTQYF,TGTGCCAGCAGCCCGACCTCGAATGAAGGCACCCAGTACTTC
.,TRBV7-3,TRBD2,TRBJ2-3,CASSWGTSGGQDTQYF,TGTGCCAGCAGCTGGGGGACTAGCGGGGGGCAAGATACGCAGTATTTT
few,TRBV20-1,.,TRBJ2-3,CSASNSADTQYF,TGCAGTGCTAGTAACAGCGCGGATACGCAGTATTTT
.,TRBV12-3/TRBV12-4,.,TRBJ2-2,CASRHDSTGELFF,TGTGCCAGCAGGCATGACAGCACCGGGGAGCTGTTTTTT
.,TRBV6-5,.,TRBJ1-3,CASSYGLSSGNTIYF,TGTGCCAGCAGTTATGGCTTAAGCTCTGGAAACACCATATATTTT
.,TRBV18,.,TRBJ1-1,CASSPAGGLNTEAFF,TGTGCCAGCTCACCAGCGGGAGGACTGAACACTGAAGCTTTCTTT
.,TRBV18,.,TRBJ2-1,CASSVTVYNEQFF,TGTGCCAGCTCAGTGACAGTTTACAATGAGCAGTTCTTC
.,TRBV9,TRBD1,TRBJ1-1,CASSVVPGGNTEAFF,TGTGCCAGCAGCGTAGTGCCAGGGGGTAACACTGAAGCTTTCTTT
.,TRBV28,.,TRBJ2-5,CASSPPTREETQYF,TGTGCCAGCAGTCCCCCCACACGGGAAGAGACCCAGTACTTC
.,TRBV4-2,.,TRBJ1-4,CASSQELRKNEKLFF,TGTGCCAGCAGCCAAGAGCTAAGGAAAAATGAAAAACTGTTTTTT
.,TRBV3-1/TRBV3-2,.,TRBJ1-2,CASSQEYPTGYGYTF,TGTGCCAGCAGCCAAGAGTACCCTACGGGCTATGGCTACACCTTC
few,TRBV5-5,.,TRBJ1-5,CASSLAVTSNQPQHF,TGTGCCAGCAGCTTGGCAGTTACGTCCAATCAGCCCCAGCATTTT